The clone carrying this TCR beta chain was seen a single time. Its target is unknown. Since a much larger clone is just one base distant, this may be a read error. The sample belongs to a study of breast tumors, draining lymph nodes, adjacent tissues. General study points: Luminal-like breast cancer showed significantly greater tumor-nontumor repertoire similarity than basal-like breast cancer did. Tumor TCR diversity was below lymph nodes but above nontumor tissue.

Breast cancer patients provided tissue from their axillary draining lymph nodes. CDR3 length: 11 amino acids. Per the germline V gene, CDR1 is LNHDA and CDR2 is SQIVND (reference sequence). One entry per CDR3 protein, called by TCRdb with MiXCR from the multiplex PCR reads. The table records about 120,000 distinct CDR3 sequences, about 20% of them present only once. This sequence was found in a female donor with breast cancer. Some clones in this sample may be carry-over from other donors' samples. The genes are TRBV19 and TRBJ2-1; no clear D gene. Material: axillary lymph node tissue. The CDR3, as DNA: TGTGCCAGTAGTTTCGGGTATGAGCAGCTCTTC. Its protein is CASSFGYEQLF.